This record concerns one TCR beta chain sequence. The sample belongs to a study of OX40 agonist ivuxolimab in advanced cancers. Turning to the study itself: The patients' treatment was ivuxolimab, an agonistic anti-OX40 (CD134) antibody. A partial response was reached by three patients: one with hepatocellular carcinoma and two with cutaneous melanoma.

Per the germline V gene, CDR1 is LNHDA and CDR2 is SQIVND (reference sequence). Trimming cost V 6 bases and J 10 bases; bases outside gene matches: 7. This CDR3 region has 13 residues. The table came from immunoSEQ multiplex PCR; TCRdb's copy has only in-frame clones and leaves some out. Of around 80,000 clones listed, approximately 90% are singletons. The chain employs TRBV19 and TRBJ1-4; 8 nucleotides align to TRBD1. The starting material was CD4+ or CD8+ T cells sorted from blood, obtained in a trial of the OX40 agonist ivuxolimab. The clonotype comes from an adult with an advanced solid tumor such as melanoma, head and neck, liver or kidney cancer. This CDR3 is CASSPPDRGKLFF. The CDR3 DNA reads TGTGCCAGTAGCCCCCCCGACAGGGGAAAACTGTTTTTT.